The 13 T cell receptor beta chains presented below share a single source sample, sequenced in a study of blood T cell repertoires in COVID-19. Assay: immunoSEQ multiplex PCR; the TCRdb copy retains only in-frame clones and omits some. Of about 480,000 clones in the sample, 88% were seen once. Material: PBMCs or T cells enriched from blood (not recorded which). These receptors all stem from a woman in her thirties or forties who had recovered from COVID-19.

This clone was seen more than once but under ten times. The chain has TRBV7-6 and TRBJ2-7; possibly TRBD2 for D (5 bases). Germline V CDR1 and CDR2: SGHVS, FNYEAQ. The CDR3 extends over 14 amino acids. Trimming cost V 1 base and J 2 bases, with 9 bases left between them. CDR3: CASSLGGKTYEQYF. The CDR3 nucleotides read TGTGCCAGCAGCTTAGGAGGGAAAACCTACGAGCAGTACTTC. Full variable domain (rest looked up from reference TRBV7-6 and TRBJ2-7): GAGVSQSPRYKVTKRGQDVALRCDPISGHVSLYWYRQALGQGPEFLTYFNYEAQQDKSGLPNDRFSAERPEGSISTLTIQRTEQRDSAMYRCASSLGGKTYEQYFGPGTRLTVT.

This chain connects TRBV29-1 to TRBJ1-1, with 11 bases that match TRBD1. The ends lost 7 bases at V and 4 bases at J; junction bases unmatched: 11. This CDR3 is 15 amino acids long. Per the germline V gene, CDR1 is SQVTM and CDR2 is ANQGSEA. The CDR3 loop reads CSGRDRGAGVTEAFF. CDR3 coding DNA: TGCAGCGGGAGGGACAGGGGGGCCGGGGTCACTGAAGCTTTCTTT. Full variable domain (outside the CDR3, taken from reference TRBV29-1 and TRBJ1-1): SAVISQKPSRDICQRGTSLTIQCQVDSQVTMMFWYRQQPGQSLTLIATANQGSEATYESGFVIDKFPISRPNLTFSTLTVSNMSPEDSSIYLCSGRDRGAGVTEAFFGQGTRLTVV.

J is TRBJ1-1 and V is TRBV7-2; D remains unclear. The CDR3 extends over 14 amino acids. In germline, CDR1 is SGHTA, CDR2 FQGNSA. With 5 bases removed from V and 3 bases from J, the gap between germline ends came to 13 bases. The chain's CDR3 is CASSTPHRDTEAFF. The CDR3 nucleotides read TGTGCCAGCAGCACCCCTCATCGGGACACTGAAGCTTTCTTT.

Written as DNA, the CDR3 is TGTGCCAGCACCCTGACAGGGGGGGCAGATACGCAGTATTTT. As protein: CASTLTGGADTQYF. V is TRBV27 and J is TRBJ2-3; 9 bases match TRBD1. Germline CDR1 MNHEY, CDR2 SMNVEV (reference sequence). Trimming cost V 7 bases and J 4 bases; bases outside gene matches: 6. The CDR3 runs 14 residues.

The chain combines TRBV7-9 with TRBJ2-1; 10 bases are shared with TRBD2. V trimming: 5 bases; J trimming: 4 bases; junction bases outside the gene matches: 8. This CDR3 spans 16 amino acids. Germline loops: CDR1 SEHNR, CDR2 FQNEAQ (reference sequence). CDR3 DNA: TGTGCCAGCAGCCTAGGGACTAGCGCCCTTTACAATGAGCAGTTCTTC. Amino acids: CASSLGTSALYNEQFF.

This sequence joins TRBV19 and TRBJ1-5; perhaps TRBD1 as D (6 bases). The CDR3 extends over 15 amino acids. In germline, CDR1 is LNHDA, CDR2 SQIVND (reference sequence). Trimming left V 5 bases short and J 1 base short, with 12 bases between. Here the CDR3 DNA reads TGTGCCAGTAGTGCTTCCGGACAGAGCAATCAGCCCCAGCATTTT. It yields the protein CASSASGQSNQPQHF.

This chain joins TRBV4-1 and TRBJ1-6, with no clear D. The CDR3 contains 12 residues. V lost 6 bases and J 12 bases, leaving 12 bases between the germline ends. The germline CDR1 and CDR2 sequences are MGHRA and YSYEKL. The DNA of the CDR3 is TGCGCCAGCAGGGACGGGGTGGGACCCCTCCACTTT. Protein: CASRDGVGPLHF.

V gene TRBV6-5 combines with J gene TRBJ1-1; D gene ambiguous. Germline CDR1 and CDR2: MNHEY and SVGAGI. The CDR3 totals 16 residues. The ends were cut back, 1 base at V and 2 bases at J, with 14 bases in the middle. The CDR3 here is CASSYFSVQQNTEAFF. CDR3 DNA: TGTGCCAGCAGTTACTTTAGTGTACAGCAAAACACTGAAGCTTTCTTT.

Here the CDR3 DNA reads TGTGCCAGCAGCGTAGTCTCAGGGGGAGAGCAGCCCCAGCATTTT. This codes for CASSVVSGGEQPQHF. This chain connects TRBV11-2 to TRBJ1-5; 7 bases are a match to TRBD1. J was trimmed by 7 bases and V by 5 bases; bases with no gene match: 11. Per the germline V gene, CDR1 is SGHAT and CDR2 is FQNNGV. The CDR3 is made up of 15 amino acids.

The chain couples TRBV4-3 to TRBJ1-1, with D maybe TRBD1 (6 bases). Germline values: CDR1 LGHNA, CDR2 YSLEER. Trimming removed 8 bases from V and 4 bases from J, with 14 bases in between. The CDR3 extends over 13 amino acids. The CDR3 loop reads CASSERGGTEAFF. DNA of the CDR3: TGCGCCAGCTCCGAAAGAGGGGGCACTGAAGCTTTCTTT.

V is TRBV5-1 and J is TRBJ1-6; 8 bases match TRBD1. This CDR3 is 16 amino acids long. Germline lookup yields CDR1 SGHRS and CDR2 YFSETQ. With 4 bases clipped from V and 10 bases from J, the junction kept 13 bases outside the gene matches. The chain's CDR3 is CASSAPLTGVNSPLHF. The CDR3 coding sequence is TGCGCCAGCAGCGCCCCTTTGACAGGGGTTAACTCACCCCTCCACTTT.

The rearrangement links TRBV11-2 to TRBJ1-2; no definite D call. The CDR3 consists of 13 residues. V dropped 5 bases and J dropped 7 bases, with 14 bases sitting between them. The germline gives CDR1 SGHAT, CDR2 FQNNGV. The CDR3 coding sequence is TGTGCCAGCAGCCCCGAGCCCCGTACTGGCTACACCTTC. It specifies CASSPEPRTGYTF.

The rearrangement joins TRBV7-2 to TRBJ2-1, with D possibly being TRBD1 (5 bases). Trimming took 5 bases from V and 4 from J, leaving 9 bases between them. This CDR3 has 13 amino acids. In germline, CDR1 is SGHTA, CDR2 FQGNSA. The CDR3 region is CASSVDTYNEQFF. The CDR3 region has the DNA TGTGCCAGCAGCGTGGACACATACAATGAGCAGTTCTTC.